These 13 T cell receptor beta chains came from one sample sequenced in a study of blood T cell repertoires in COVID-19. This table comes from immunoSEQ multiplex PCR, and its TCRdb copy is limited to in-frame clones, with some not included. The sample comprises under 300,000 clones, 88% of which are singletons, and 0.99% rests with the top ten. The specimen was peripheral blood. The receptors derive from a woman aged 40 to 50 who had recovered from COVID-19.

The V gene is TRBV18, the J gene TRBJ1-5, with TRBD1 as a possible D gene (5 bases). Trimming cost V 3 bases and J 2 bases, with 14 bases left between them. Germline assignment: CDR1 KGHSH and CDR2 LQKENI. CDR3 length equals 16 residues. This chain's CDR3 is CASSPTTSGGNQPQHF. In DNA form, the CDR3 reads TGTGCCAGCTCACCTACGACATCGGGGGGCAATCAGCCCCAGCATTTT.

The V call is TRBV29-1, the J call TRBJ1-2; D remains unclear. There are 13 residues in the CDR3. Trimming pared 3 bases from V and 4 bases from J, leaving 12 bases between. CDR1 and CDR2 (germline): SQVTM, ANQGSEA. The CDR3 sequence is CSVDMRAVYGYTF. The CDR3 DNA reads as TGCAGCGTTGATATGAGGGCAGTCTATGGCTACACCTTC.

This chain links TRBV7-2 with TRBJ2-4, with 8 bases that match TRBD2. V was clipped by 1 base and J by 9 bases; unmatched bases: 14. This CDR3 is built from 17 residues. CDR1 SGHTA and CDR2 FQGNSA come from the germline V gene. The CDR3 loop reads CASSLGSRAGGPGIQYF. CDR3 in DNA: TGTGCCAGCAGCTTAGGGTCGAGGGCGGGAGGCCCTGGCATTCAGTACTTC.

The gene calls are TRBV27 and TRBJ2-1; 13 nucleotides match TRBD2. This CDR3 region has 16 residues. V was pared by 7 bases and J by 9 bases, with 12 bases of the junction left unmatched. Germline lookup yields CDR1 MNHEY and CDR2 SMNVEV (reference sequence). CDR3: CASIQTGTSGTGEQFF. The CDR3 bases are TGTGCCAGCATCCAAACCGGGACTAGCGGGACTGGTGAGCAGTTCTTC.

The chain links TRBV29-1 to TRBJ2-3, with 9 bases lining up with TRBD2. This CDR3 comprises 13 residues. The V gene end was trimmed by 6 bases and the J gene end by 5 bases; junction bases not matched to a gene: 6. Per the germline V gene, CDR1 is SQVTM and CDR2 is ANQGSEA. The CDR3 DNA sequence: TGCAGCGTCCAGCGGGAGGCGGGAGATACGCAGTATTTT. Its protein product is CSVQREAGDTQYF.

The genes are TRBV5-1 and TRBJ1-4; 8 positions agree with TRBD1. V trimming: 4 bases; J trimming: 8 bases; junction bases outside the gene matches: 10. This CDR3 has 15 amino acids. Looked up from germline, CDR1 is SGHRS and CDR2 is YFSETQ. The CDR3 DNA reads TGCGCCAGCAGCACGCAGGGGGCAGTGGGCGAAAAACTGTTTTTT. Amino acids: CASSTQGAVGEKLFF.

The chain links TRBV19 to TRBJ2-2, with D possibly TRBD2 on 7 matching bases. The germline V and J ends were trimmed by 4 bases and 4 bases, with 13 bases remaining between them. Germline CDR1 and CDR2: LNHDA and SQIVND (reference sequence). This CDR3 spans 15 amino acids. This chain's CDR3 is CASSTGGLGTGELFF. In DNA, the CDR3 is TGTGCCAGTAGTACCGGGGGGCTGGGCACCGGGGAGCTGTTTTTT.

Only one count was recorded for this clone. CDR3 sequence (DNA): TGTGCCAGCAGCAGGGGGAGGGTAGGGGCAGATACGCAGTATTTT. It codes for CASSRGRVGADTQYF. The chain joins TRBV7-2 to TRBJ2-3; tentative D call: TRBD2 (7 bases). V lost 5 bases and J 4 bases, leaving 16 bases between the germline ends. CDR1 SGHTA and CDR2 FQGNSA come from the germline V gene. The CDR3 spans 15 residues.

This clone occurred once. This chain links TRBV7-2 with TRBJ2-2; unclear D gene. Trimming left V 4 bases short and J 8 bases short, with 11 bases between. The CDR3 has 13 residues. The germline CDR1 and CDR2 sequences are SGHTA and FQGNSA. CDR3 sequence: CASSSAGVGELFF. The CDR3 coding sequence is TGTGCCAGCAGCTCCGCAGGCGTGGGGGAGCTGTTTTTT.

The rearrangement links TRBV6-6 to TRBJ1-3; possibly TRBD1 for D (5 bases). This CDR3 has 15 residues. CDR1 is MNHNY and CDR2 is SVGAGI in the germline V gene (reference sequence). Trimming shortened V by 6 bases and J by 4 bases, and 16 bases separated the two germline ends. CDR3 bases: TGTGCCAGCAGGGGGGGACGCCCGGAGGGAAACACCATATATTTT. This gives the protein CASRGGRPEGNTIYF.

The V gene is TRBV14, the J gene TRBJ2-1; TRBD2 aligns across 11 bases. Germline values: CDR1 SGHDN, CDR2 FVKESK. The V segment lost 4 bases and the J segment 8 bases; nucleotides outside the gene matches: 10. The CDR3 has 16 amino acids. The CDR3 region has the DNA TGTGCCAGCAGCCCCCTTCAGGGGACTAGCGGCGATGAGCAGTTCTTC. Amino acid sequence: CASSPLQGTSGDEQFF.

To note about this clone: Other DNA sequences from this sample encode an identical CDR3 as well. The chain employs TRBV3-1 (or the pseudogene TRBV3-2) and TRBJ1-1; perhaps TRBD1 as D (6 bases). Between the trimmed V and J ends, which lost 4 bases and 8 bases, there was a span of 8 bases. The V gene's germline CDR1 is LGHDT and CDR2 YNNKEL (reference sequence). This CDR3 region has 11 residues. CDR3 protein: CASSPGTEAFF. CDR3 DNA: TGTGCCAGCAGCCCGGGGACAGAAGCTTTCTTT.

J is TRBJ2-3 and V is TRBV28; a weak D match, TRBD2 (7 bases). V was clipped by 3 bases and J by 4 bases, with 8 bases between them. CDR1 and CDR2 from the germline V gene are MDHEN and SYDVKM. CDR3 length equals 13 residues. CDR3 bases: TGTGCCAGCAGTTTGGGGGGGCCAGATACGCAGTATTTT. Its translation: CASSLGGPDTQYF.